The rows below give T cell receptor beta chains drawn from one sample of a study of response to subunit inactivated influenza vaccine. TCRdb passed the RT-PCR reads through MiXCR, listing each CDR3 protein once. This table holds just under 550,000 distinct CDR3 sequences, roughly 25% found once. The sample was also reused in another study, on T cells expressing NK-cell markers.

This material consisted of CD4+ T cells sorted from PBMCs, taken approximately 13 days after vaccination. These receptors all stem from a man between 50 and 59 years old who received an inactivated influenza vaccine. CDR3s include the opening cysteine and the closing phenylalanine or tryptophan. D genes are given only for firm matches. Clone size appears in some rows only: once, few, many, or a class for an expanded clone.

clone size,V gene,J gene,D gene,CDR3 protein,CDR3 DNA
few,TRBV20-1,TRBJ2-1,NA,CSASWVALSSYNEQFF,TGCAGTGCTAGTTGGGTAGCGCTTAGCTCCTACAATGAGCAGTTCTTC
NA,TRBV12-3/TRBV12-4,TRBJ2-5,NA,CASSPGGRSQETQYF,TGTGCCAGCAGCCCCGGGGGAAGGTCCCAAGAGACCCAGTACTTC
NA,TRBV6-5,TRBJ2-3,NA,CASSPTLDTQYF,TGTGCCAGCAGTCCCACTTTAGATACGCAGTATTTT
NA,TRBV6-1,TRBJ1-6,NA,CASTRGPGAPLHF,TGTGCCAGCACCCGCGGTCCGGGGGCACCCCTCCACTTT
NA,TRBV12-3/TRBV12-4,TRBJ2-6,TRBD1,CASSMTGIISGANVLTF,TGTGCCAGCAGTATGACAGGGATTATCTCTGGGGCCAACGTCCTGACTTTC
NA,TRBV6-5,TRBJ1-2,NA,CASSYQDSLYGYTF,TGTGCCAGCAGTTACCAGGACAGCCTCTATGGCTACACCTTC
NA,TRBV7-8,TRBJ1-1,TRBD1,CASSRKGQQNTEAFF,TGTGCCAGCAGCCGCAAGGGACAGCAGAACACTGAAGCTTTCTTT
many,TRBV11-2,TRBJ2-5,TRBD2,CASSWGTSGRQETQYF,TGTGCCAGCAGTTGGGGGACTAGCGGGAGGCAAGAGACCCAGTACTTC
few,TRBV18,TRBJ2-5,NA,CASSPGRSETQYF,TGTGCCAGCTCACCAGGGCGCTCGGAGACCCAGTACTTC
NA,TRBV7-9,TRBJ2-5,TRBD1,CASSKQGRAEETQYF,TGTGCCAGCAGCAAACAGGGGCGTGCCGAAGAGACCCAGTACTTC
few,TRBV7-9,TRBJ1-4,NA,CASSSFGTSEKLFF,TGTGCCAGCAGCTCGTTCGGGACTAGTGAAAAACTGTTTTTT
few,TRBV28,TRBJ2-7,NA,CASSSSLTFEQYF,TGTGCCAGCAGTTCGTCATTGACTTTCGAGCAGTACTTC
NA,TRBV19,TRBJ2-6,NA,CASSMFGGSGANVLTF,TGTGCCAGTAGTATGTTTGGAGGCTCTGGGGCCAACGTCCTGACTTTC